This T cell receptor beta chain was obtained from a study of CD8+ T cells in alopecia areata. As for the study in general: The share of scalp area affected provided the severity score for treated patients. Study-level results: The study found tofacitinib significantly decreased scalp clonality and expanded CD8+ clones among the top 100.

The treatment denotes: oral pan-JAK inhibitor, 5-10 mg twice daily. RNA was extracted and reverse transcribed into cDNA as the sequencing template. Produced via immunoSEQ multiplex PCR; TCRdb's table is partial and in-frame only. The table shows approximately 100,000 clones, with 80% to 90% occurring only once. As concerns this clone: Its antigen is still unknown.

The TCR comes from a human donor with alopecia areata. The starting material was CD8+ T cells sorted from blood, obtained at approximately week 31, from a patient treated with tofacitinib.

In nucleotides, the CDR3 is TGTGCCAGCAGTTTGCTGGACAGCCACCAAGAGACCCAGTACTTC. This sequence encodes CASSLLDSHQETQYF. V usage is TRBV28 and J usage is TRBJ2-5, with a weak D call TRBD1 (6 bases). With 3 bases removed from V and 0 bases from J, the gap between germline ends came to 11 bases. This CDR3 comprises 15 residues. Looked up from germline, CDR1 is MDHEN and CDR2 is SYDVKM.